This is a list of T cell receptor beta chains from one sample in a study of blood T cells in healthy people across ages. TCRdb ran MiXCR on the 5' RACE reads and lists one entry per CDR3 protein. The sample consists of over 1.5 million distinct CDR3 sequences, roughly 50% of them appearing once. Sequenced input: blood. The receptors here all came from a woman between 35 and 50 years old in good health. CDR3s include the opening cysteine and the closing phenylalanine or tryptophan. D genes are given only for firm matches. Clone size appears in some rows only: once, few, many, or a class for an expanded clone.

j_gene | abundance | v_gene | d_gene | CDR3aa | CDR3nt
TRBJ2-5 | NA | TRBV24-1 | NA | CATSDGWPPGEQETQYF | TGTGCCACCAGTGATGGCTGGCCTCCAGGGGAGCAAGAGACCCAGTACTTC
TRBJ2-6 | NA | TRBV7-2 | NA | CAALWFGAVGANVLTF | TGTGCCGCCCTCTGGTTCGGGGCGGTGGGGGCCAACGTCCTGACTTTC
TRBJ2-1 | NA | TRBV10-3 | NA | CAIKITGYNEQFF | TGTGCCATCAAGATAACAGGGTACAATGAGCAGTTCTTC
TRBJ1-6 | NA | TRBV11-2 | NA | CASSPAGTYNSPLHF | TGTGCCAGCAGCCCCGCCGGGACCTATAATTCACCCCTCCACTTT
TRBJ1-5 | NA | TRBV27 | NA | CASSLARYNQPQHF | TGTGCCAGCAGTTTAGCCAGATATAATCAGCCCCAGCATTTT
TRBJ2-5 | NA | TRBV27 | NA | CASSLSHRVGETQYF | TGTGCCAGCAGTTTATCCCACCGGGTTGGGGAGACCCAGTACTTC
TRBJ2-7 | NA | TRBV7-2 | NA | CASSLGPQFYEQYF | TGTGCCAGCAGCTTAGGCCCACAGTTCTACGAGCAGTACTTC
TRBJ2-3 | NA | TRBV28 | TRBD2 | CASSFSGSGGTDTQYF | TGTGCCAGCAGTTTTTCTGGTAGCGGGGGAACAGATACGCAGTATTTT
TRBJ1-5 | NA | TRBV20-1 | NA | CSARHEEYSNQPQHF | TGCAGTGCTAGGCACGAGGAGTATAGCAATCAGCCCCAGCATTTT
TRBJ2-7 | NA | TRBV20-1 | TRBD1 | CSARARDSSYEQYF | TGCAGTGCTAGAGCTCGGGACAGCTCTTACGAGCAGTACTTC
TRBJ1-4 | few | TRBV20-1 | NA | CSATGLTTNEKLFF | TGCAGTGCTACAGGGCTTACAACTAATGAAAAACTGTTTTTT
TRBJ2-1 | NA | TRBV7-2 | NA | CASSVRTVFAYNEQFF | TGTGCCAGCAGCGTCCGGACTGTATTCGCCTACAATGAGCAGTTCTTC
TRBJ1-5 | NA | TRBV9 | NA | CASSVGGYSQPQHF | TGTGCCAGCAGCGTAGGAGGGTATAGTCAGCCCCAGCATTTT
TRBJ2-3 | few | TRBV10-1 | NA | CASSDEPRDTQYF | TGCGCCAGCAGTGATGAACCTCGTGATACGCAGTATTTT
TRBJ2-1 | NA | TRBV2 | NA | CASVGAVSYNEQFF | TGTGCCAGCGTGGGGGCTGTTTCCTACAATGAGCAGTTCTTC
TRBJ1-2 | NA | TRBV6-2/TRBV6-3 | NA | CASREDRAYGYTF | TGTGCCAGCAGAGAGGACCGGGCCTATGGCTACACCTTC
TRBJ1-1 | NA | TRBV6-4 | NA | CASSDGGGEAFF | TGTGCCAGCAGTGACGGGGGCGGTGAAGCTTTCTTT